The 6 T cell receptor beta chains below all came from one sample that was sequenced in a study of blood T cell repertoires in COVID-19. Generated by immunoSEQ multiplex PCR, the TCRdb table keeps only in-frame clones and is missing some. This sample carries roughly 230,000 clones, 85% of them seen once, and the ten largest clones take about 7%. The sequencing sample was made of PBMCs or T cells enriched from blood (not recorded which). The receptors shown here come from a woman aged 45-65 years who had been exposed to COVID-19.

Written as DNA, the CDR3 is TGTGCCAGCAGCGCCCGACAGGGGGTTGGCTATGGCTACACCTTC. It codes for CASSARQGVGYGYTF. The rearrangement links TRBV11-2 to TRBJ1-2; the match to TRBD1 covers 9 bases. The CDR3 has 15 residues. V was clipped by 5 bases and J by 4 bases; unmatched bases: 8. Germline CDR1 reads SGHAT; CDR2 reads FQNNGV.

In this sample, this clone turned up once. The chain uses TRBV28 and TRBJ1-6; the match to TRBD1 covers 8 bases. Losses at the gene ends were 3 bases for V and 9 bases for J; bases not matched to a gene: 16. Germline V CDR1 and CDR2: MDHEN, SYDVKM. The CDR3 is made up of 18 amino acids. The CDR3 DNA reads as TGTGCCAGCAGTTTTCCCACCCTCACCGGGACAGGAGGTTCACCCCTCCACTTT. This codes for CASSFPTLTGTGGSPLHF.

The chain has TRBV5-1 and TRBJ2-3; 12 nucleotides line up with TRBD2. This CDR3 comprises 15 residues. With 9 bases clipped from V and 4 bases from J, the junction kept 9 bases outside the gene matches. Germline values: CDR1 SGHRS, CDR2 YFSETQ. The CDR3 sequence: CAIKGTSGGPDTQYF. CDR3 nucleotides: TGCGCCATTAAGGGCACTAGCGGGGGGCCAGATACGCAGTATTTT.

This chain joins TRBV25-1 and TRBJ1-1; the D gene is possibly TRBD1 (5 bases). V lost 8 bases and J 4 bases, leaving 14 bases between the germline ends. The CDR3 extends over 13 amino acids. Per germline, CDR1 MGHDK and CDR2 SYGVNS. In DNA form, the CDR3 reads TGTGCCAGCGTCGGGGACGGGAGCACTGAAGCTTTCTTT. Its protein is CASVGDGSTEAFF.

This clone was recorded a few times. J is TRBJ2-3 and V is TRBV7-9, with TRBD1 matching over 7 bases. Trimming removed 8 bases from V and 0 bases from J; junction bases left unmatched: 5. Germline CDR1 is SEHNR and CDR2 is FQNEAQ (reference sequence). This CDR3 region has 14 residues. The CDR3 DNA reads TGTGCCAGCTTCCGGGACAGAAGCACAGATACGCAGTATTTT. It is translated as CASFRDRSTDTQYF.

This chain uses TRBV15 with TRBJ2-1; possibly TRBD2 for D (5 bases). This CDR3 has 15 amino acids. Trimming stripped 0 bases from V and 7 bases from J, with 13 bases between. Germline-derived CDR1 and CDR2 are LNHNV and YYDKDF (reference sequence). The CDR3 loop reads CATSRESLALNEQFF. DNA of the CDR3: TGTGCCACCAGCAGAGAGTCCCTAGCTCTGAATGAGCAGTTCTTC.